This record concerns one T cell receptor beta chain sequence. V was cut by 8 bases and J by 1 base, with 11 bases left in between. The CDR3 totals 13 residues. This specimen comes from a study of blood T cell repertoires in COVID-19. Study-wide background: The study drew acute and convalescent COVID-19 samples from the United States, Italy and Spain. T cells, B-cell-depleted T cells, or PBMCs provided the cDNA or gDNA that served as material.

Measured with immunoSEQ multiplex PCR; TCRdb has only the in-frame clones, and not every one. The sample has fewer than 250,000 clones, roughly four fifths seen once; the top ten hold around 5%. The sample consisted of peripheral blood. V usage is TRBV12-3 or TRBV12-4 and J usage is TRBJ1-1; D remains unclear. The clonotype originates from a woman aged 65 to 85 with acute or convalescent COVID-19. DNA of the CDR3: TGTGCCAGCCGAGTGGTTCAGAACACTGAAGCTTTCTTT. The encoded protein is CASRVVQNTEAFF.